This TCR beta chain appears in the sequencing data of a study of beta chain features in type 1 diabetes (dated by TCRdb to the late 2010s). For the study in its entirety: Patients and healthy donors did not differ in mean age, gender distribution, total cell number or subset yield. A total of 85 million to 140 million sorted cells were examined across all samples, and a strong correlation was observed between cell number per subset and RNA yield. Regulatory and stem cell-like memory subsets were isolated from only 8 patients and about eight healthy donors, whereas naive and central memory subsets came from all 30 or so donors. The study compared the TCRB repertoires of sorted circulating CD4+ T cell subsets in recently diagnosed type 1 diabetes patients with those in matched healthy donors.

Paper-wide results and their limitations: Shorter templates might be favored by PCR, yet because patient and control samples were amplified and corrected together, any such skew would affect both groups equally. Because cDNA rather than genomic DNA was sequenced, highly expressing activated cells could have been over-represented, although no difference in activation and CD3 levels was found between groups. Type 1 diabetes patients showed a moderate but significant shortening of TCRB CDR3 length in all four CD4+ subsets. Naive, central memory and regulatory TCRB repertoires appeared more similar among patients than among healthy donors. Only small numbers of individuals were included in the HLA sub-analyses, which left unresolved whether HLA type had any influence on TCRB rearrangement. Fewer insertions and more nucleotide deletions at VDJ recombination sites were observed in patients with type 1 diabetes, implying thymic rearrangement abnormalities.

Each donor gave one peripheral blood draw, averaging roughly 0.11 L, which was collected into heparinised tubes. Naive, central memory, regulatory and stem cell-like memory CD4+ T cells were sorted on a BD FACSAria II using a panel including CD45RO, CCR7, CD25, CD127, CD95 and CD27. All sorted populations exceeded 95% purity. PBMCs were isolated immediately by Lymphoprep density gradient centrifugation and stained directly without culture. Samples were stained and sorted in pairs, with one healthy donor and one patient per experiment, so that batch effects were minimized. The entire amount of isolated RNA was reverse transcribed using the High Capacity cDNA Reverse Transcription Kit, so the sequenced TCRB transcripts were expressed ones. Deep immunoSEQ sequencing was applied to naive, central memory and regulatory T cell samples, giving an average of roughly 3.5 million total reads per sample. Sorted cells were lysed in RLT buffer, and RNA was extracted using DNase-treated RNeasy Micro or Mini kits according to cell number. Each cell subset was processed separately to prevent cross-contamination, with patient and healthy donor samples processed together. The immunoSEQ multiplex PCR was used to amplify TCRB sequences from cDNA, generating 87-bp fragments that spanned the CDR3 region. Amplicons were sequenced on the Illumina HiSeq platform. Concerning the study's data processing: PCR bias was corrected computationally using synthetic template baselines, and reads within Hamming distance 2 were collapsed, with unmergeable singletons discarded. Reads were aligned to IMGT to assign V, D and J genes, CDR3 length, and insertions or deletions at six rearrangement sites. Within each subset, clonotype counts were normalized to sorted cell number, after which true diversity and Gini coefficients were computed with the tcR R package. The overlap coefficient, calculated on TCRB nucleotide sequences, was used to measure repertoire sharing. As a proxy for the pre-selection repertoire, out-of-frame TCRB sequences from naive cells were analyzed. The table comes from immuneACCESS by way of TCRdb, which keeps in-frame sequences with V and J called. Part of the clones is missing from these tables; in studies checked, under half for an unresolved V gene and the rest for unknown reasons. The V and J calls and the clone size are those of that table, but D and trimming were determined from the DNA. The sample table records about 900,000 clones; roughly 16% of these occur just once. The top ten clonotypes cover 0.02% to 0.03% of the sample.

This clone was seen only a few times. There is no known antigen for this receptor. One base away there is no much larger clone; base qualities are not given. From the cysteine through the phenylalanine, the CDR3 covers 14 amino acids. Only the CDR3 DNA is retained, 42 bases long and in frame from the first base. V loses 5 bases of germline sequence and J loses 4 bases, and the interval between the two ends is 12 bases. The germline V gene encodes CDR1 MNHEY and CDR2 SVGAGI. The chain is assembled from TRBV6-5 and TRBJ2-1, with no confident D gene call. This receptor was taken from a woman aged 18-35 years in good health. What was sequenced was naive CD4+ T cells from blood. The cell subset or site label on this specimen signifies: true naive CD4+ T cells. This receptor carries the CDR3 CASSPTFTYNEQFF. The sequence in DNA is TGTGCCAGCAGTCCGACCTTTACGTACAATGAGCAGTTCTTC.